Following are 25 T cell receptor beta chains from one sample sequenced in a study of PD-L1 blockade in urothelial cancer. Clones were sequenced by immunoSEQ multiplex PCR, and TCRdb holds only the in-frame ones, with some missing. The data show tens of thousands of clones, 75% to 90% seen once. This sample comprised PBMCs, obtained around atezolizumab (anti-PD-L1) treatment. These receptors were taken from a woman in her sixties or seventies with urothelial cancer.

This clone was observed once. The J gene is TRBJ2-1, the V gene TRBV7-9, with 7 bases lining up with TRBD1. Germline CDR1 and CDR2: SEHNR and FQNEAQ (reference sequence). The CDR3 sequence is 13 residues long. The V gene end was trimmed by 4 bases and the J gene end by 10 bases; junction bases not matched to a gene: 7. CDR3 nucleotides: TGTGCCAGCAGCTCTCCAGGACAGGTAGAGCAGTTCTTC. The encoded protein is CASSSPGQVEQFF. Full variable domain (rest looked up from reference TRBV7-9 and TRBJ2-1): DTGVSQNPRHKITKRGQNVTFRCDPISEHNRLYWYRQTLGQGPEFLTYFQNEAQLEKSRLLSDRFSAERPKGSFSTLEIQRTEQGDSAMYLCASSSPGQVEQFFGPGTRLTVL.

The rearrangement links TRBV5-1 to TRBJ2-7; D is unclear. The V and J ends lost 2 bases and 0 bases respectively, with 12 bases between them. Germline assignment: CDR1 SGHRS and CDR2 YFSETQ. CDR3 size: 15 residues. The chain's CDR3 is CASSLGQRDSYEQYF. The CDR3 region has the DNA TGCGCCAGCAGCTTAGGTCAGCGTGACTCCTACGAGCAGTACTTC.

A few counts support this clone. The CDR3: CASSQGQLGSGNTIYF. The CDR3 DNA is TGCGCCAGCAGCCAAGGACAGCTTGGCTCTGGAAACACCATATATTTT. This chain connects TRBV4-3 to TRBJ1-3, with a weak D call TRBD1 (5 bases). This CDR3 contains 16 residues. V was trimmed by 1 base and J by 0 bases, leaving 10 bases between them. The germline gives CDR1 LGHNA, CDR2 YSLEER.

The CDR3 DNA reads as TGTGCCACCGCCCCCGAGACAGGGTATCGGGAGCAGTACTTC. It codes for CATAPETGYREQYF. This chain links TRBV6-5 with TRBJ2-7, with 7 positions matching TRBD1. This CDR3 is 14 amino acids long. V lost 10 bases, J lost 7 bases, and 16 bases stayed unmatched. Per germline, CDR1 MNHEY and CDR2 SVGAGI.

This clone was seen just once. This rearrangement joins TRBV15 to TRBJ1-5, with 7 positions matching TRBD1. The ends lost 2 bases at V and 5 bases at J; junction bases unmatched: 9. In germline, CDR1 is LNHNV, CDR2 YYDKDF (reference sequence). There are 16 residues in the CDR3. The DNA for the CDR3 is TGTGCCACCAGCAGACCCCCGGGACAGCCAGATCAGCCCCAGCATTTT. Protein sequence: CATSRPPGQPDQPQHF.

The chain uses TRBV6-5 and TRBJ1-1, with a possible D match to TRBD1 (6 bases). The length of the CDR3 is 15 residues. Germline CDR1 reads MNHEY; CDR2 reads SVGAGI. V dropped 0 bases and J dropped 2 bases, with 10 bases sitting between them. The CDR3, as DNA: TGTGCCAGCAGTTACTCTGGGACACCAAACACTGAAGCTTTCTTT. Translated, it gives CASSYSGTPNTEAFF.

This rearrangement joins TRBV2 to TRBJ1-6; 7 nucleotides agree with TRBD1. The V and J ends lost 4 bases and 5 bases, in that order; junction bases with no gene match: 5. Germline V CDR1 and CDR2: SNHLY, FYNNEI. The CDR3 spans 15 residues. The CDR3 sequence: CASSVGQGDNSPLHF. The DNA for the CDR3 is TGTGCCAGCAGTGTTGGGCAGGGGGATAATTCACCCCTCCACTTT. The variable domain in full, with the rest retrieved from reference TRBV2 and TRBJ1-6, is EPEVTQTPSHQVTQMGQEVILRCVPISNHLYFYWYRQILGQKVEFLVSFYNNEISEKSEIFDDQFSVERPDGSNFTLKIRSTKLEDSAMYFCASSVGQGDNSPLHFGNGTRLTVT.

In DNA, the CDR3 is TGTGCCAGCAGCTTGAGGCTAGCGGGGGGCACGGAGGCCGTGGATACGCAGTATTTT. As protein: CASSLRLAGGTEAVDTQYF. The chain uses TRBV5-5 and TRBJ2-3; 11 bases match TRBD2. The CDR3 has 19 amino acids. The germline V gene has CDR1 SGHKS and CDR2 YYEKEE (reference sequence). The V gene end was trimmed by 1 base and the J gene end by 6 bases; junction bases not matched to a gene: 16. Full variable domain (remainder filled in from reference TRBV5-5 and TRBJ2-3): DAGVTQSPTHLIKTRGQQVTLRCSPISGHKSVSWYQQVLGQGPQFIFQYYEKEERGRGNFPDRFSARQFPNYSSELNVNALLLGDSALYLCASSLRLAGGTEAVDTQYFGPGTRLTVL.

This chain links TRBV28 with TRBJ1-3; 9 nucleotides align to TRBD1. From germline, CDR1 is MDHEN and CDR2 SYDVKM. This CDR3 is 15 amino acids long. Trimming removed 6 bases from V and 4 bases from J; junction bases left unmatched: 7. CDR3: CASRVDRGSGNTIYF. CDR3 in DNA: TGTGCCAGCAGGGTGGACAGGGGTTCAGGAAACACCATATATTTT.

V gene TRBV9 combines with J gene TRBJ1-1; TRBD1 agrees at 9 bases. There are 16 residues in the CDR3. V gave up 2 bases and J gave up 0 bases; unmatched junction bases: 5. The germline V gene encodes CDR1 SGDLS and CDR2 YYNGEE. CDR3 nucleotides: TGTGCCAGCAGCGTTGGGGACAGGGCGCTGAACACTGAAGCTTTCTTT. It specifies CASSVGDRALNTEAFF.

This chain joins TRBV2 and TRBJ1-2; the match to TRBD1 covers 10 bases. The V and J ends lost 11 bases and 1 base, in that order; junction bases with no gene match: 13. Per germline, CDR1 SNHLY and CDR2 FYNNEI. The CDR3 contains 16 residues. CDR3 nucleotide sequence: TGTGCCGGTACACAAGAGACAGGGGGCTTTAACTATGGCTACACCTTC. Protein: CAGTQETGGFNYGYTF.

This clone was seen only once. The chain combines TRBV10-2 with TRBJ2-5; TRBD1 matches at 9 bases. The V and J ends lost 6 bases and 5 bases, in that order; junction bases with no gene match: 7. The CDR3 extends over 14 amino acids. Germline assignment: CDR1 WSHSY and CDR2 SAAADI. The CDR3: CASRDRGMGETQYF. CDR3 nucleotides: TGCGCCAGCAGGGACAGGGGCATGGGGGAGACCCAGTACTTC.

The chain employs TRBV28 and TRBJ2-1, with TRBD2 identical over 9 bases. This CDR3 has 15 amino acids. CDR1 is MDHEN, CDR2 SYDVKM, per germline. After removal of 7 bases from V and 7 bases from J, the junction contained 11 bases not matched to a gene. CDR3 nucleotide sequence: TGTGCCAGCAACGCCCTGACTAGCGGAGAGAATGAGCAGTTCTTC. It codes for CASNALTSGENEQFF.

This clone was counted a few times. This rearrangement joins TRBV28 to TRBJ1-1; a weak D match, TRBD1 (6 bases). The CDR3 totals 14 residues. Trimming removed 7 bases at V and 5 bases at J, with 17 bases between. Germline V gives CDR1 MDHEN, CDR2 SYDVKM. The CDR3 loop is CASNQQGGGTEAFF. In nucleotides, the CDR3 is TGTGCCAGCAACCAACAGGGAGGGGGAACTGAAGCTTTCTTT.

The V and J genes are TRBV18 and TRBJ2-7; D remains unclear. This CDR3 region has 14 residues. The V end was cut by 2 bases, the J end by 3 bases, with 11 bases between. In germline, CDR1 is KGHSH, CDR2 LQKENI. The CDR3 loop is CASSPSSGFYEQYF. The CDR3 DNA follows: TGTGCCAGCTCACCATCCTCCGGGTTCTACGAGCAGTACTTC.

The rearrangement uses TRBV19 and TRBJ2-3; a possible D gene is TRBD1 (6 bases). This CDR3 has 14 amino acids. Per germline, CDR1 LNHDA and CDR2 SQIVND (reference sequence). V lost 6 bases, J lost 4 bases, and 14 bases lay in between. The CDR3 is CASSEGVEADTQYF. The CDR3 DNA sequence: TGTGCCAGTAGCGAGGGGGTAGAAGCAGATACGCAGTATTTT.

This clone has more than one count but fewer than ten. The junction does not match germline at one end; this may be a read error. The DNA of the CDR3 is TGTGCCAGCAGCTCTAACTCGGGACTAGCTCTCTTC. This translates into CASSSNSGLALF. The V call is TRBV5-4, the J call TRBJ2-7, with TRBD2 matching 9 bases. Germline V gene lookup returns CDR1 SGHNT and CDR2 YYREEE (reference sequence). This CDR3 comprises 12 residues.

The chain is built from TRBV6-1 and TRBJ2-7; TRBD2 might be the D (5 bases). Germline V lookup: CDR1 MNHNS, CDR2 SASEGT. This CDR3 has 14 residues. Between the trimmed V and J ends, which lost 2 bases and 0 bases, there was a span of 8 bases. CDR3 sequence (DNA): TGTGCCAGCAGTGAACTGGACTTCTCCTACGAGCAGTACTTC. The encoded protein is CASSELDFSYEQYF.

CDR3 residues: CASSMGSTASYGYTF. The CDR3 region has the DNA TGTGCCAGCAGCATGGGATCGACAGCCTCCTATGGCTACACCTTC. The genes are TRBV7-2 and TRBJ1-2; the D gene is possibly TRBD1 (5 bases). This CDR3 comprises 15 residues. V was clipped by 5 bases and J by 4 bases, with 17 bases between them. CDR1 and CDR2 (germline): SGHTA, FQGNSA.

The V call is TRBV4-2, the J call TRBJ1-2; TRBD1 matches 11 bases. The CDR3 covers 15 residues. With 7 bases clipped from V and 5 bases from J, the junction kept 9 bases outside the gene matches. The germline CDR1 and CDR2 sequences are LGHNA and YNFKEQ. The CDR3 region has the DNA TGTGCCAGCACATTTGCCGGGACAGGGGGGTATGGCTACACCTTC. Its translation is CASTFAGTGGYGYTF.

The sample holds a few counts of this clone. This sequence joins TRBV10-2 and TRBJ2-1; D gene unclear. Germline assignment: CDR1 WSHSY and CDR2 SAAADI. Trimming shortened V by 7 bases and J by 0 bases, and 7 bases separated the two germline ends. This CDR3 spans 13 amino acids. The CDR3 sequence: CASTESSYNEQFF. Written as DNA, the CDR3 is TGCGCCAGCACGGAGAGCTCCTACAATGAGCAGTTCTTC.

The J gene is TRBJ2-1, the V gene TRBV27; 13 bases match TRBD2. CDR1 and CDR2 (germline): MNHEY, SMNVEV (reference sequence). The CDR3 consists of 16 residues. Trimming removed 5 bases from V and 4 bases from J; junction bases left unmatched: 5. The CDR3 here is CASSPRTSGGYNEQFF. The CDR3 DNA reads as TGTGCCAGCAGTCCCCGGACTAGCGGGGGTTACAATGAGCAGTTCTTC.

The CDR3 here is CASSTSGGTAYEQYF. The CDR3 DNA is TGTGCCAGCAGCACTAGCGGGGGGACCGCCTACGAGCAGTACTTC. The rearrangement uses TRBV7-2 and TRBJ2-7; TRBD2 matches at 12 bases. V was clipped by 5 bases and J by 2 bases; unmatched bases: 4. The CDR3 has 15 amino acids. Looked up from germline, CDR1 is SGHTA and CDR2 is FQGNSA.

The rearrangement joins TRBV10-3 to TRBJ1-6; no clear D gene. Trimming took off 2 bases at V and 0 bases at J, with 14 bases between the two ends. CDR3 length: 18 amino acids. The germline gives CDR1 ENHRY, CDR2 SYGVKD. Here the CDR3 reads CAISEQISASSYNSPLHF. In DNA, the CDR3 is TGTGCCATCAGTGAGCAAATTTCAGCTAGCTCCTATAATTCACCCCTCCACTTT.

In DNA form, the CDR3 reads TGTGCCATCAGTGATCCGGGCAGGGAGGGTGAAAAACTGTTTTTT. Translating gives CAISDPGREGEKLFF. The V gene is TRBV10-3, the J gene TRBJ1-4, with D possibly being TRBD1 (5 bases). Germline assignment: CDR1 ENHRY and CDR2 SYGVKD. The V end was cut by 3 bases, the J end by 7 bases, with 15 bases between. The CDR3 runs to 15 residues.